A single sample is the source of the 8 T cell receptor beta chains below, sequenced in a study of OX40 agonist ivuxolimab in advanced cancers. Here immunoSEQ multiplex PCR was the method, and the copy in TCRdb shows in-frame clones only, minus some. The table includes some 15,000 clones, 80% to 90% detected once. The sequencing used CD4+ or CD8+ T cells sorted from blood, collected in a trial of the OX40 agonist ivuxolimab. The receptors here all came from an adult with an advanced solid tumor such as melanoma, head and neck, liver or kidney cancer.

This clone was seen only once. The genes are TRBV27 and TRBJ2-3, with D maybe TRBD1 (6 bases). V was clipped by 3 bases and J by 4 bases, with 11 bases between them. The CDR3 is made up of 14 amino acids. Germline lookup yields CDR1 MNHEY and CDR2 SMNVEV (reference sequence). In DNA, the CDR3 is TGTGCCAGCAGTTTTCGACAGGTGGCAGATACGCAGTATTTT. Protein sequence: CASSFRQVADTQYF.

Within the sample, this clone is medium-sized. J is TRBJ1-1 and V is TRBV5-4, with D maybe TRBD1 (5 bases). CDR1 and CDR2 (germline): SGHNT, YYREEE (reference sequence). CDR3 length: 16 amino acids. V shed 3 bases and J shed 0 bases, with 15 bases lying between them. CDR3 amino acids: CASSWGVLGMNTEAFF. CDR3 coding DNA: TGTGCCAGCAGCTGGGGGGTTTTGGGGATGAACACTGAAGCTTTCTTT.

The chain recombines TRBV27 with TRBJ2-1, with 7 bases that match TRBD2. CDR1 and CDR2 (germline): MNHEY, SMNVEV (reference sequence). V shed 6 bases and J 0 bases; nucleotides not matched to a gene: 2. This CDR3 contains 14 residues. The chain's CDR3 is CASRGDYSYNEQFF. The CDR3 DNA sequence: TGTGCCAGCAGGGGGGACTACTCCTACAATGAGCAGTTCTTC.

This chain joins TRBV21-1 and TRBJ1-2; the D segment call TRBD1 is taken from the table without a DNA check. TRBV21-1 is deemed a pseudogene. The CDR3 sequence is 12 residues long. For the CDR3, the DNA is TGTGCCACTCGCACAGGGTTCTATGGCTACACCTTC. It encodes CATRTGFYGYTF.

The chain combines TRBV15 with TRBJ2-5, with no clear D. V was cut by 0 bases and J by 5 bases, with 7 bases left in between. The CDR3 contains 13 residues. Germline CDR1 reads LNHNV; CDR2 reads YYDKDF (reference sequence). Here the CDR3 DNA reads TGTGCCACCAGCAGAGAGTGGGCTGAGACCCAGTACTTC. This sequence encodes CATSREWAETQYF.

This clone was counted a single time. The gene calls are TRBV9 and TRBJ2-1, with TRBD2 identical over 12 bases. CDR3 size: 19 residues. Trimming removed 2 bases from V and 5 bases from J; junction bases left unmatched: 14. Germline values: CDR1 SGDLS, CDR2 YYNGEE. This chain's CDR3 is CASSVGWVLAGGSDNEQFF. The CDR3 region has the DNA TGTGCCAGCAGCGTCGGCTGGGTACTAGCGGGAGGAAGCGACAATGAGCAGTTCTTC.

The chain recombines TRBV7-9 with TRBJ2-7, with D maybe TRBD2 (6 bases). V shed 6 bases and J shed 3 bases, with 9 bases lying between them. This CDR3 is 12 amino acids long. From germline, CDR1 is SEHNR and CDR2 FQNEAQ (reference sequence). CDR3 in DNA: TGTGCCAGCAGTTTGGACTACTACGAGCAGTACTTC. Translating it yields CASSLDYYEQYF.

The CDR3 DNA is TGTGCCAGCAGTCAATACTGGACTGAGCAGTTCTTC. Translation: CASSQYWTEQFF. This rearrangement joins TRBV6-5 to TRBJ2-1; D ambiguous. The germline gives CDR1 MNHEY, CDR2 SVGAGI. CDR3 length equals 12 residues. The V and J ends lost 5 bases and 9 bases respectively, with 11 bases between them.